This TCR beta chain was sequenced during a study of shared clonotypes between healthy human individuals. General study findings and limits: Although depth was large, rarefaction showed that sequencing of the sorted subsets was incomplete.

Some clones are missing from TCRdb's copy, which holds only in-frame ones; the method was immunoSEQ multiplex PCR. Of around 2.1 million clones listed, under 95% are singletons. Terminally differentiated effector memory CD45RA+ cells were excluded from the naive CD8 cells, which were CD45RO-negative and positively selected for CCR7. Worth noting for this clone: Its matching antigen is unknown.

The ends lost 0 bases at V and 6 bases at J; junction bases unmatched: 5. The CDR3 extends over 16 amino acids. Germline CDR1 reads SGDLS; CDR2 reads YYNGEE. The sequenced material came from naive CD8+ T cells from PBMCs. This receptor was identified in a man younger than 35 in good health. Some clones in this sample may be carry-over from other donors' samples. This sequence joins TRBV9 and TRBJ2-3; 12 nucleotides align to TRBD2. CDR3 sequence: CASSVETSGSSDTQYF. The DNA for the CDR3 is TGTGCCAGCAGCGTAGAGACTAGCGGGAGTTCTGATACGCAGTATTTT.